This TCR beta chain originates from a study of blood T cell repertoires in COVID-19. This table comes from immunoSEQ multiplex PCR, and its TCRdb copy is limited to in-frame clones, with some not included. The table includes 110,000 to 150,000 clones, around nine tenths detected once. Germline values: CDR1 MGHRA, CDR2 YSYEKL. V was cut by 4 bases and J by 0 bases, with 9 bases left in between. This CDR3 is built from 14 residues. In this sample, this clone turned up a few times. The chain is built from TRBV4-1 and TRBJ1-2; D might be TRBD1 (5 bases). Sequencing used peripheral blood. This sequence was found in a human donor in a cohort sampled during active COVID-19. In DNA form, the CDR3 reads TGCGCCAGCAGCCGTGACAGATCTAACTATGGCTACACCTTC. Its translation: CASSRDRSNYGYTF.